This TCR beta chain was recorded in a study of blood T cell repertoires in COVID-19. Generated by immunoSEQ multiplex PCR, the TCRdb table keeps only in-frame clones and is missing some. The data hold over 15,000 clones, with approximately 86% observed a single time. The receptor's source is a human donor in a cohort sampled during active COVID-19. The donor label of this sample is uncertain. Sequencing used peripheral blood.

The CDR3 region is CASSPASGGNQPQHF. The DNA for the CDR3 is TGTGCCAGCAGTCCTGCATCCGGGGGCAATCAGCCCCAGCATTTT. The gene calls are TRBV28 and TRBJ1-5, with D unclear. Between the trimmed V and J ends, which lost 5 bases and 2 bases, there was a span of 13 bases. CDR3 length: 15 residues. CDR1 and CDR2 from the germline V gene are MDHEN and SYDVKM.